These 5 T cell receptor beta chains share one sample of origin, sequenced in a study of OX40 agonist ivuxolimab in advanced cancers. Generated by immunoSEQ multiplex PCR, the TCRdb table keeps only in-frame clones and is missing some. Of over 20,000 clones listed, 75% to 80% are singletons. The source material was CD4+ or CD8+ T cells sorted from blood, sampled in a trial of the OX40 agonist ivuxolimab. These TCRs come from an adult with an advanced solid tumor such as melanoma, head and neck, liver or kidney cancer.

V is TRBV7-9 and J is TRBJ2-1; 8 nucleotides match TRBD1. Per germline, CDR1 SEHNR and CDR2 FQNEAQ (reference sequence). The CDR3 is made up of 15 amino acids. V lost 7 bases, J lost 4 bases, and 9 bases stayed unmatched. CDR3 protein: CASNSRDRFYNEQFF. In DNA form, the CDR3 reads TGTGCCAGCAACTCACGGGACAGGTTTTACAATGAGCAGTTCTTC.

The genes are TRBV10-3 and TRBJ1-6, with D maybe TRBD1 (5 bases). The CDR3 length is 13 residues. Germline values: CDR1 ENHRY, CDR2 SYGVKD. Deletions cut 6 bases from V and 9 bases from J, with 12 bases between. CDR3 nucleotides: TGTGCCATCAGGACAGATCGGAGTTCACCCCTCCACTTT. Translation gives CAIRTDRSSPLHF.

The gene calls are TRBV6-5 and TRBJ1-2; D possibly corresponds to TRBD1 (5 bases). Trimming left V 7 bases short and J 0 bases short, with 12 bases between. Per the germline V gene, CDR1 is MNHEY and CDR2 is SVGAGI. CDR3 size: 14 residues. CDR3 DNA sequence: TGTGCCAGCACCTCGGGGGTTTCTAACTATGGCTACACCTTC. Translation gives CASTSGVSNYGYTF.

DNA of the CDR3: TGTGCCTGGAGTGTTAGGTCCGGCGAAAAACTGTTTTTT. Translation: CAWSVRSGEKLFF. This sequence joins TRBV30 and TRBJ1-4; D uncertain. This CDR3 comprises 13 residues. Germline CDR1 is GTSNPN and CDR2 is SVGIG (reference sequence). Trimming removed 0 bases at V and 8 bases at J, with 10 bases between.

The V call is TRBV12-5, the J call TRBJ2-3; 9 bases are a match to TRBD1. Germline trimming cut 10 bases from V and 3 bases from J; bases unmatched to any gene: 8. Germline V gives CDR1 LGHNT, CDR2 FRNRAP. The CDR3 is 14 residues long. In DNA form, the CDR3 reads TGTGCTACTCAGACAGGGACAGGGACAGATACGCAGTATTTT. As protein: CATQTGTGTDTQYF.